These 9 T cell receptor beta chains came from one sample sequenced in a study of CD8 T cells in Susac syndrome. With random hexamers, reverse transcription was performed on 0.5 to 1 ug of RNA. TCRdb fed the immunoSEQ multiplex PCR reads into MiXCR, producing one record per CDR3 protein. In the table there are some 220,000 distinct CDR3 sequences, approximately 95% of which are singletons. Material: CD4+ T cells from PBMCs. Receptor source: a human donor with multiple sclerosis.

The V and J genes are TRBV29-1 and TRBJ2-3; no firm D call. Germline values: CDR1 SQVTM, CDR2 ANQGSEA. V lost 0 bases and J lost 6, with 22 bases in between. The CDR3 extends over 17 amino acids. CDR3 sequence (DNA): TGCAGCGTTGAAGATTGGGGTAGGCATAGGCGTTTTGATACGCAGTATTTT. This sequence encodes CSVEDWGRHRRFDTQYF.

Here the CDR3 reads CASSQDPSEQYF. CDR3 in DNA: TGTGCCAGCAGCCAAGATCCCTCCGAGCAGTACTTC. The gene calls are TRBV3-1 and TRBJ2-7; D unresolved. Germline CDR1 reads LGHDT; CDR2 reads YNNKEL (reference sequence). The CDR3 runs 12 residues. The V end was cut by 0 bases, the J end by 6 bases, with 6 bases between.

The rearrangement uses TRBV27 and TRBJ2-1, with 11 bases matching TRBD2. Germline V lookup: CDR1 MNHEY, CDR2 SMNVEV (reference sequence). This CDR3 has 14 amino acids. V shed 6 bases and J 15 bases; nucleotides not matched to a gene: 13. CDR3 loop: CASSHTSGGRRLFF. The CDR3 DNA is TGTGCCAGCAGCCATACTAGCGGGGGCCGACGCCTGTTCTTC.

The chain combines TRBV20-1 with TRBJ2-3; weak D call: TRBD1 (5 bases). This CDR3 is built from 14 residues. CDR1 DFQATT and CDR2 SNEGSKA come from the germline V gene (reference sequence). Trimming took off 3 bases at V and 1 base at J, with 11 bases between the two ends. The CDR3 sequence: CSASGAAGTDTQYF. As DNA, the CDR3 is TGCAGTGCTAGTGGGGCAGCCGGCACAGATACGCAGTATTTT.

This clonotype is a singleton in its sample. This sequence joins TRBV30 and TRBJ1-2; a possible D gene is TRBD1 (5 bases). This CDR3 has 14 residues. V was clipped by 4 bases and J by 5 bases, with 17 bases between them. CDR1 GTSNPN and CDR2 SVGIG come from the germline V gene (reference sequence). In DNA form, the CDR3 reads TGTGCCTGGAACTCCGGGAGGGGCGGATATGGCTACACCTTC. Its translation is CAWNSGRGGYGYTF. Supplemented by reference TRBV30 and TRBJ1-2, the full variable domain reads SQTIHQWPATLVQPVGSPLSLECTVEGTSNPNLYWYRQAAGRGLQLLFYSVGIGQISSEVPQNLSASRPQDRQFILSSKKLLLSDSGFYLCAWNSGRGGYGYTFGSGTRLTVV.

The chain combines TRBV4-1 with TRBJ2-3; D is uncertain. With 0 bases removed from V and 6 bases from J, the gap between germline ends came to 7 bases. The germline CDR1 and CDR2 sequences are MGHRA and YSYEKL. The length of the CDR3 is 13 residues. CDR3 protein: CASSQETRDTQYF. The CDR3 nucleotides are TGCGCCAGCAGCCAAGAAACCCGGGATACGCAGTATTTT.

This clonotype has just one count. This chain uses TRBV7-9 with TRBJ2-1; the D call may be TRBD1 or TRBD2 (5 bases each). Deletions cut 5 bases from V and 4 bases from J, with 9 bases between. The germline V gene encodes CDR1 SEHNR and CDR2 FQNEAQ (reference sequence). The CDR3 consists of 13 residues. Written as DNA, the CDR3 is TGTGCCAGCAGCGGCAGGGAGTACAATGAGCAGTTCTTC. It is translated as CASSGREYNEQFF.

This clonotype was found a few times. The rearrangement uses TRBV4-2 and TRBJ1-5, with D unresolved. The CDR3 extends over 12 amino acids. V lost 0 bases and J 11 bases, leaving 8 bases between the germline ends. The V gene's germline CDR1 is LGHNA and CDR2 YNFKEQ. The CDR3 region is CASSQDWSAQHF. In nucleotides, the CDR3 is TGTGCCAGCAGCCAAGATTGGTCAGCCCAGCATTTT.

The chain is built from TRBV14 and TRBJ1-1, with D perhaps matching TRBD1 (6 bases). The V end was cut by 0 bases, the J end by 6 bases, with 14 bases between. Germline V CDR1 and CDR2: SGHDN, FVKESK. The CDR3 runs to 15 residues. The CDR3 region has the DNA TGTGCCAGCAGCCAAGAACCCACAGGGCGCTCTGAAGCTTTCTTT. Amino acid sequence: CASSQEPTGRSEAFF.